The entry below gives a single T cell receptor beta chain sequence along with its context. This sample is part of a study of patients and donors after allogeneic stem cell transplantation. TCRdb itself ran the RT-PCR reads through MiXCR, one entry per CDR3 protein. The data contain fewer than 180,000 distinct CDR3 sequences, over 35% of them singletons. With V trimmed by 2 bases and J by 2 bases, 6 bases remained unmatched. This CDR3 is built from 15 residues. Germline CDR1 is SGDLS and CDR2 is YYNGEE. This chain links TRBV9 with TRBJ2-5, with 7 nucleotides matching TRBD2. The origin of this receptor is a human donor who was either an allogeneic HSCT recipient or a stem cell or donor lymphocyte infusion donor (not recorded which). It is not recorded whose cells these are; they may come from a transplant donor. Sequenced sample: blood, either unsorted or a sorted T cell fraction (not recorded which). DNA of the CDR3: TGTGCCAGCAGCGTGGGGGGGACCTTTCAAGAGACCCAGTACTTC. Amino acid sequence: CASSVGGTFQETQYF.